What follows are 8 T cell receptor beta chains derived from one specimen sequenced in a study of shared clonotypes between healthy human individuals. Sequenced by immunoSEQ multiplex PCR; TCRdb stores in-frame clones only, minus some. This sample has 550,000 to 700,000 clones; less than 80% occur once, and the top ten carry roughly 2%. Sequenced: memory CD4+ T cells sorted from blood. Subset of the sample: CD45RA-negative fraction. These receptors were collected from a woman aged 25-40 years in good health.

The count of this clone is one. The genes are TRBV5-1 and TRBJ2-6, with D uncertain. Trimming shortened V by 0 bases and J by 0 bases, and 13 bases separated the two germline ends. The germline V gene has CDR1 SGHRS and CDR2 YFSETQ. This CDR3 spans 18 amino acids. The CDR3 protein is CASSLEGRRFSGANVLTF. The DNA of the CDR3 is TGCGCCAGCAGCTTGGAAGGACGAAGATTCTCTGGGGCCAACGTCCTGACTTTC. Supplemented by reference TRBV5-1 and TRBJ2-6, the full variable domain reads KAGVTQTPRYLIKTRGQQVTLSCSPISGHRSVSWYQQTPGQGLQFLFEYFSETQRNKGNFPGRFSGRQFSNSRSEMNVSTLELGDSALYLCASSLEGRRFSGANVLTFGAGSRLTVL.

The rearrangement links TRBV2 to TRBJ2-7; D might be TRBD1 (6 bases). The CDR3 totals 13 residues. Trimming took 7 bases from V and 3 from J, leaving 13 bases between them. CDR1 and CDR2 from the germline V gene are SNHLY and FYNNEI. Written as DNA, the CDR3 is TGTGCCAGCAAGGGGGAAGGGCTCTACGAGCAGTACTTC. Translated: CASKGEGLYEQYF.

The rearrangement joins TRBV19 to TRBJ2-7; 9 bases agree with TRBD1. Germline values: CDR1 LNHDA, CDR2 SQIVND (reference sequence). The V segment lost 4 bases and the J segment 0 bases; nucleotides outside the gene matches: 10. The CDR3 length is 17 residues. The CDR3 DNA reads TGTGCCAGTAGTACCCGTCGGACAGGGGATAGCTCCTACGAGCAGTACTTC. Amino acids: CASSTRRTGDSSYEQYF.

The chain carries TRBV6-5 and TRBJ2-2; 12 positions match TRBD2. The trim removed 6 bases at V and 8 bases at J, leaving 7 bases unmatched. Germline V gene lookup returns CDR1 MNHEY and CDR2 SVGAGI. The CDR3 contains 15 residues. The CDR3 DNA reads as TGTGCCAGCAGCCTAGCGGGAGGGCTCTCAGGGGAGCTGTTTTTT. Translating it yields CASSLAGGLSGELFF.

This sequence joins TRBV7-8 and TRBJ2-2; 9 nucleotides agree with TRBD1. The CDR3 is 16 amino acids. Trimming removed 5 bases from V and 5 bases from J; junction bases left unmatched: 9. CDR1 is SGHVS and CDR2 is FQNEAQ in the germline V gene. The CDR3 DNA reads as TGTGCCAGCAGCGCCGCTGGGACAGGGAATACCGGGGAGCTGTTTTTT. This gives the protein CASSAAGTGNTGELFF.

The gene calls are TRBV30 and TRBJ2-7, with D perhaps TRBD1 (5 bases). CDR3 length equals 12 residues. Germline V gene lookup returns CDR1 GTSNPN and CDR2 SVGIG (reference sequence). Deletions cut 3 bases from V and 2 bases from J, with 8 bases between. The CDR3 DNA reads TGTGCCTGGAGGGACACCGCCTACGAGCAGTACTTC. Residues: CAWRDTAYEQYF.

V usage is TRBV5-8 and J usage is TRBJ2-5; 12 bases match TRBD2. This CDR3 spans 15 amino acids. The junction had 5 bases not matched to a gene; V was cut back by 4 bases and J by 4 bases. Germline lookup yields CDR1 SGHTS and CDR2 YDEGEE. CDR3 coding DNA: TGTGCCAGCAGCCACCGACTAGCGGGAGCAGAGACCCAGTACTTC. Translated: CASSHRLAGAETQYF.

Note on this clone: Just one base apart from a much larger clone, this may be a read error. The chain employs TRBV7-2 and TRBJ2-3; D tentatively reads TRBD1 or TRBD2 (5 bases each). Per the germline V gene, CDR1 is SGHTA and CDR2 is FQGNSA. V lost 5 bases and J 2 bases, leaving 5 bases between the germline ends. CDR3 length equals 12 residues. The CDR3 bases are TGTGCCAGCAGCGGGACCACAGATACGCAGTATTTT. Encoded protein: CASSGTTDTQYF.